Given below is one TCR beta chain in context. What it binds is not known. Assay: immunoSEQ multiplex PCR; the TCRdb copy retains only in-frame clones and omits some. The sample records about 17,000 clones, 55% to 80% being singletons. This sample was included in a study of OX40 agonist ivuxolimab in advanced cancers. Looking at the study overall: The study reported partial responses in three patients: one hepatocellular carcinoma, two cutaneous melanoma.

There are 12 residues in the CDR3. With 5 bases removed from V and 2 bases from J, the gap between germline ends came to 7 bases. Germline assignment: CDR1 LNHDA and CDR2 SQIVND (reference sequence). Study-wide points: The antigens recognized by the expanded peripheral T cells, that is their antigen specificity, were not determined.

The V gene is TRBV19, the J gene TRBJ2-7; a possible D gene is TRBD2 (5 bases). The sequencing here drew on CD4+ or CD8+ T cells sorted from blood, taken in a trial of the OX40 agonist ivuxolimab. The receptor was derived from an adult with an advanced solid tumor such as melanoma, head and neck, liver or kidney cancer. This CDR3 is CASSPGTYEQYF. CDR3 nucleotide sequence: TGTGCCAGTAGTCCGGGGACCTACGAGCAGTACTTC.